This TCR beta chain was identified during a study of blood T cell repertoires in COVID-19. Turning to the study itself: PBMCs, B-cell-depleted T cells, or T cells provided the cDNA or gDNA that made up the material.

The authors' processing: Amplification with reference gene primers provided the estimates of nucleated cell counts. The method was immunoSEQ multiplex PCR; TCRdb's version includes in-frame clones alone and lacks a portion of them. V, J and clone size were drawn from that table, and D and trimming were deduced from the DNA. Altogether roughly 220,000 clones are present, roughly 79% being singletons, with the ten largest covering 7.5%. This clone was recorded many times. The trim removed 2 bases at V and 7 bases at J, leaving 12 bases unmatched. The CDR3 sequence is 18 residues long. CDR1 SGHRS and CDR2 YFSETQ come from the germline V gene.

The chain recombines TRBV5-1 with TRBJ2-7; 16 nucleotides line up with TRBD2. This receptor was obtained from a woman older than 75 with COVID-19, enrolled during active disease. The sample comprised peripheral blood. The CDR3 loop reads CASSFLGLAGGPREEQYF. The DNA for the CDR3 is TGCGCCAGCAGCTTCCTGGGACTAGCGGGAGGGCCCCGGGAAGAGCAGTACTTC.